The sequence of this T cell receptor beta chain was determined in a study of cytomegalovirus exposure and HLA in healthy donors. In the case of this clone: Its antigen is unknown.

Sampled while nominally healthy, donors likely had unrecorded immune exposures. Study-wide results and caveats: A previous analysis found most TCR beta V segments productive roughly 87% or roughly 30% of the time. Presence/absence analyses assumed roughly uniform sequencing depth across donors, which may not hold. CMV serostatus stood as the only immune exposure information on hand.

It was with 60 Vbeta and 13 Jbeta primers that the PCR ran. Libraries were prepared by immunoSEQ multiplex PCR; TCRdb keeps only in-frame clonotypes and omits some of them. The repertoire holds 150,000 or so clones, with over 80% as singletons. Germline V gives CDR1 SGDLS, CDR2 YYNGEE. The CDR3 contains 14 residues. The trim removed 3 bases at V and 5 bases at J, leaving 5 bases unmatched. The source material was PBMCs. The rearrangement uses TRBV9 and TRBJ2-1; the match to TRBD2 covers 7 bases. The receptor was isolated from a male donor in good health and CMV-seropositive. The CDR3 is CASSASGTHNEQFF. CDR3 DNA sequence: TGTGCCAGCAGCGCCAGCGGGACTCACAATGAGCAGTTCTTC.